A single sample is the source of the 18 T cell receptor beta chains below, sequenced in a study of siplizumab effects on memory and regulatory T cells. The assay was immunoSEQ multiplex PCR, and TCRdb's table has in-frame clones only and misses some. The table records roughly 50,000 clones, roughly 93% of them present only once. Sequencing was carried out using CD8+ T cells sorted from blood. All receptors derive from a human donor in good health.

This clone was detected once. V and J are TRBV27 and TRBJ2-5; D gene uncertain. Germline V CDR1 and CDR2: MNHEY, SMNVEV (reference sequence). V shed 7 bases and J shed 0 bases, with 12 bases lying between them. The CDR3 spans 14 residues. CDR3 DNA: TGTGCCAGCAAGTCATGGACGGACCAAGAGACCCAGTACTTC. It encodes CASKSWTDQETQYF.

The V gene is TRBV28, the J gene TRBJ1-1; TRBD1 aligns across 8 bases. The CDR3 is 14 amino acids. Trimming took 3 bases from V and 5 from J; bases not matched to a gene: 5. Germline CDR1 reads MDHEN; CDR2 reads SYDVKM. CDR3 in amino acids: CASSLTGAGTEAFF. The CDR3 region has the DNA TGTGCCAGCAGTTTGACAGGGGCGGGGACTGAAGCTTTCTTT. The whole variable domain, filled in from reference TRBV28 and TRBJ1-1, reads DVKVTQSSRYLVKRTGEKVFLECVQDMDHENMFWYRQDPGLGLRLIYFSYDVKMKEKGDIPEGYSVSREKKERFSLILESASTNQTSMYLCASSLTGAGTEAFFGQGTRLTVV.

The chain is built from TRBV5-4 and TRBJ1-1; D remains unclear. CDR1 and CDR2 from the germline V gene are SGHNT and YYREEE (reference sequence). Trimming took off 3 bases at V and 8 bases at J, with 14 bases between the two ends. This CDR3 has 13 amino acids. DNA for the CDR3: TGTGCCAGCAGCTCCCCGACGGTTTTCGAAGCTTTCTTT. Its protein product is CASSSPTVFEAFF.

J is TRBJ2-1 and V is TRBV28, with D possibly being TRBD1 (6 bases). V was clipped by 6 bases and J by 9 bases, with 15 bases between them. CDR1 is MDHEN and CDR2 is SYDVKM in the germline V gene. This CDR3 is 13 amino acids long. CDR3 sequence reads: CASRQGIQSEQFF. CDR3 coding DNA: TGTGCCAGCAGGCAGGGGATTCAGAGTGAGCAGTTCTTC.

This sequence joins TRBV6-5 and TRBJ2-7; 9 positions agree with TRBD2. V lost 4 bases, J lost 3 bases, and 1 base stayed unmatched. The germline V gene has CDR1 MNHEY and CDR2 SVGAGI. CDR3 length: 13 amino acids. The CDR3 loop is CASSSTSGYEQYF. CDR3 DNA sequence: TGTGCCAGCAGTTCGACTAGCGGCTACGAGCAGTACTTC.

The J gene is TRBJ2-7, the V gene TRBV9, with 9 bases fitting TRBD1. The CDR3 runs to 16 residues. The germline V gene has CDR1 SGDLS and CDR2 YYNGEE. The V and J ends lost 4 bases and 6 bases, in that order; junction bases with no gene match: 14. CDR3: CASSPTSGQGNREQYF. The CDR3 DNA is TGTGCCAGCAGCCCAACCTCGGGACAGGGTAACCGCGAGCAGTACTTC.

This chain joins TRBV20-1 and TRBJ2-7, with D unresolved. CDR1 and CDR2 from the germline V gene are DFQATT and SNEGSKA (reference sequence). The CDR3 runs 11 residues. V dropped 1 base and J dropped 1 base, with 2 bases sitting between them. The CDR3: CSARVSYEQYF. The CDR3 DNA reads TGCAGTGCTAGAGTATCCTACGAGCAGTACTTC.

The J gene is TRBJ1-1, the V gene TRBV9; D uncertain. Germline lookup yields CDR1 SGDLS and CDR2 YYNGEE. The CDR3 has 13 amino acids. With 4 bases removed from V and 8 bases from J, the gap between germline ends came to 15 bases. The CDR3 bases are TGTGCCAGCAGCCTCGACGGTTTGAGGGAAGCTTTCTTT. Translated: CASSLDGLREAFF.

The chain joins TRBV6-5 to TRBJ2-4; D perhaps matches TRBD1 (6 bases). V lost 5 bases to trimming and J lost 8 bases, with 13 bases between them. This CDR3 has 13 amino acids. In germline, CDR1 is MNHEY, CDR2 SVGAGI. In nucleotides, the CDR3 is TGTGCCAGCAGTCACAGGGATCAGGACATTCAGTACTTC. Translated: CASSHRDQDIQYF.

The CDR3, as DNA: TGTGCCAGCAGTACACACCGGGACACGAGGGGAAATGAGCAGTTCTTC. It yields the protein CASSTHRDTRGNEQFF. The chain carries TRBV2 and TRBJ2-1, with D perhaps matching TRBD1 (6 bases). Germline CDR1 reads SNHLY; CDR2 reads FYNNEI. The V end was cut by 5 bases, the J end by 7 bases, with 21 bases between. There are 16 residues in the CDR3.

V and J are TRBV5-1 and TRBJ2-7, with 7 bases lining up with TRBD2. This CDR3 comprises 13 residues. Germline lookup yields CDR1 SGHRS and CDR2 YFSETQ. The ends lost 8 bases at V and 2 bases at J; junction bases unmatched: 7. The CDR3 protein is CASRREAAYEQYF. The CDR3 coding sequence is TGCGCCAGTAGACGGGAGGCGGCCTACGAGCAGTACTTC.

The CDR3: CSVLSRADYNEQFF. The CDR3, as DNA: TGCAGCGTTCTCAGTAGGGCAGACTACAATGAGCAGTTCTTC. This chain connects TRBV29-1 to TRBJ2-1; D not certain. The CDR3 runs 14 residues. V was shortened by 5 bases and J by 3 bases, with 14 bases between the two germline ends. CDR1 and CDR2 from the germline V gene are SQVTM and ANQGSEA.

The J gene is TRBJ2-1, the V gene TRBV7-2; 9 nucleotides match TRBD2. CDR1 and CDR2 (germline): SGHTA, FQGNSA. The CDR3 is 13 residues long. V shed 4 bases, J shed 8 bases, and the junction held 3 bases outside the gene matches. The CDR3 DNA reads as TGTGCCAGCAGCTACACTAGCGGGTATGAGCAGTTCTTC. Translated, it gives CASSYTSGYEQFF.

The V gene is TRBV7-3, the J gene TRBJ2-1, with 12 positions matching TRBD1. Germline loops: CDR1 SGHTA, CDR2 FQGTGA. Germline trimming cut 5 bases from V and 2 bases from J; bases unmatched to any gene: 4. The CDR3 has 16 amino acids. The CDR3 DNA reads as TGTGCCAGCAGCAGCCGGGACAGGGGGCCCTACAATGAGCAGTTCTTC. Its translation is CASSSRDRGPYNEQFF.

The chain uses TRBV5-6 and TRBJ1-2, with TRBD1 matching 7 bases. The CDR3 contains 14 residues. From germline, CDR1 is SGHDT and CDR2 YYEEEE. After removal of 2 bases from V and 4 bases from J, the junction contained 5 bases not matched to a gene. Here the CDR3 reads CASSFSGTVYGYTF. Here the CDR3 DNA reads TGTGCCAGCAGCTTTTCCGGGACAGTCTATGGCTACACCTTC.

This chain uses TRBV7-2 with TRBJ1-1; 7 positions match TRBD1. The CDR3 is made up of 15 amino acids. J lost 7 bases, V lost 5 bases, and 13 bases had no gene match. Germline CDR1 is SGHTA and CDR2 is FQGNSA. For the CDR3, the DNA is TGTGCCAGCAGCGCCGAAAGACCACGACAGGGTGAAGCTTTCTTT. As protein: CASSAERPRQGEAFF.

V gene TRBV27 combines with J gene TRBJ1-5; possibly TRBD1 for D (5 bases). The ends were cut back, 3 bases at V and 2 bases at J, with 14 bases in the middle. This CDR3 contains 16 residues. Germline V gene lookup returns CDR1 MNHEY and CDR2 SMNVEV (reference sequence). CDR3 coding DNA: TGTGCCAGCAGTTTGAACGGGGGGTCAGGCAATCAGCCCCAGCATTTT. Translated: CASSLNGGSGNQPQHF.

This chain links TRBV4-1 with TRBJ1-3; 9 bases are a match to TRBD1. The junction had 8 bases not matched to a gene; V was cut back by 5 bases and J by 0 bases. CDR1 is MGHRA and CDR2 is YSYEKL in the germline V gene. There are 17 residues in the CDR3. In DNA form, the CDR3 reads TGCGCCAGCAGCTCCTCGACAGGGGGAAACTCTGGAAACACCATATATTTT. It codes for CASSSSTGGNSGNTIYF.